What follows are 8 T cell receptor beta chains derived from one specimen sequenced in a study of early T cells in non-severe SARS-CoV-2 infection. MiXCR, run by TCRdb on the 5' RACE reads, gives a single entry per CDR3 protein. The table shows about 35,000 distinct CDR3 sequences, with less than 7% occurring only once. Material: whole blood, obtained at baseline. Receptors originate from an adult who was a healthcare worker with PCR-confirmed SARS-CoV-2 infection or an uninfected control (not recorded which).

This clonotype appeared many times. The rearrangement links TRBV20-1 to TRBJ2-5; 7 bases fit TRBD2. CDR3 length equals 13 residues. V trimming: 6 bases; J trimming: 2 bases; junction bases outside the gene matches: 6. Germline CDR1 DFQATT, CDR2 SNEGSKA (reference sequence). CDR3 protein: CSAPGTKQETQYF. CDR3 DNA sequence: TGCAGTGCCCCCGGGACTAAACAAGAGACCCAGTACTTC.

This clonotype was counted at least ten times. This chain connects TRBV7-9 to TRBJ2-7; weak D call: TRBD2 (5 bases). V gave up 4 bases and J gave up 2 bases, with 15 bases separating them. The CDR3 is 15 residues long. Germline CDR1 SEHNR, CDR2 FQNEAQ (reference sequence). The CDR3 bases are TGTGCCAGCAGCTACCGGACTGAGGTCGCCTACGAGCAGTACTTC. It is translated as CASSYRTEVAYEQYF.

The chain has TRBV6-1 and TRBJ1-2; TRBD1 aligns across 7 bases. Looked up from germline, CDR1 is MNHNS and CDR2 is SASEGT. V gave up 10 bases and J gave up 6 bases; unmatched junction bases: 17. CDR3 length equals 15 residues. The CDR3 bases are TGTGCCACCGGACAGGTCGTAAGGGTTGGAGATGGCTACACCTTC. Its translation: CATGQVVRVGDGYTF.

This clonotype has ten or more counts. The rearrangement links TRBV4-1 to TRBJ1-4; a possible D gene is TRBD1 (5 bases). CDR1 and CDR2 (germline): MGHRA, YSYEKL. V lost 0 bases and J lost 0, with 17 bases in between. CDR3 length: 19 amino acids. This CDR3 reads CASSQDRAGRRTTNEKLFF. For the CDR3, the DNA is TGCGCCAGCAGCCAAGATAGGGCAGGGAGGCGCACAACTAATGAAAAACTGTTTTTT.

This clonotype has ten or more counts. V gene TRBV19 combines with J gene TRBJ2-7; D is possibly TRBD1 or TRBD2 (6 bases each). The CDR3 is 14 amino acids. Germline V lookup: CDR1 LNHDA, CDR2 SQIVND (reference sequence). The ends were cut back, 5 bases at V and 4 bases at J, with 15 bases in the middle. Here the CDR3 reads CASSLREGGYEQYF. DNA of the CDR3: TGTGCCAGTAGTCTCCGCGAGGGGGGTTACGAGCAGTACTTC.

This clonotype was detected ten times or more. The chain uses TRBV7-8 and TRBJ1-1; D gene ambiguous. V was pared by 6 bases and J by 1 base, with 9 bases between. The length of the CDR3 is 13 residues. In germline, CDR1 is SGHVS, CDR2 FQNEAQ. CDR3 in amino acids: CASRSWENTEAFF. The CDR3 bases are TGTGCCAGCAGAAGCTGGGAGAACACTGAAGCTTTCTTT.

This clonotype has at least ten counts. This chain links TRBV11-2 with TRBJ1-4; TRBD1 matches at 7 bases. Germline loops: CDR1 SGHAT, CDR2 FQNNGV. V lost 3 bases, J lost 7 bases, and 11 bases stayed unmatched. The CDR3 extends over 16 amino acids. CDR3: CASSLGYRGLGEKLFF. The CDR3, as DNA: TGTGCCAGCAGCTTGGGTTACAGGGGCCTGGGTGAAAAACTGTTTTTT. The complete variable domain, with remaining parts taken from reference TRBV11-2 and TRBJ1-4, reads EAGVAQSPRYKIIEKRQSVAFWCNPISGHATLYWYQQILGQGPKLLIQFQNNGVVDDSQLPKDRFSAERLKGVDSTLKIQPAKLEDSAVYLCASSLGYRGLGEKLFFGSGTQLSVL.

Many counts were recorded for this clonotype. This chain connects TRBV5-4 to TRBJ2-3; tentative D call: TRBD2 (5 bases). The CDR3 runs to 13 residues. The V and J ends lost 2 bases and 6 bases respectively, with 10 bases between them. Germline assignment: CDR1 SGHNT and CDR2 YYREEE (reference sequence). Here the CDR3 DNA reads TGTGCCAGCAGCTTCCTAGAGCGGGATACGCAGTATTTT. As protein: CASSFLERDTQYF.